These T cell receptor beta chains were read from a single sample in a study of blood T cells in healthy people across ages. TCRdb fed the 5' RACE reads into MiXCR, producing one record per CDR3 protein. Of 1.5 million or so distinct CDR3 sequences listed, roughly two fifths are singletons. Sequencing was done on a sample of blood. The receptors stem from a woman between 18 and 29 years old in good health. The CDR3 runs from the conserved cysteine through the conserved F or W. A D gene is named only where the DNA matches it firmly. A clone size is listed for some rows: how often the clone was seen (once, few, many), or a class if it is expanded.

j_call clone_size d_call v_call cdr3_nt cdr3_aa
TRBJ1-2 - - TRBV27 TGTGCCAGCAGTTTAGTATGGACAGACGCCGCACCTAACTATGGCTACACCTTC CASSLVWTDAAPNYGYTF
TRBJ2-3 - - TRBV27 TGTGCCAGCACGTCCTACACAGATACGCAGTATTTT CASTSYTDTQYF
TRBJ2-3 once TRBD1 TRBV2 TGTGCCAGCAGTGAAGCCCCGACAGGGAGCGATACGCAGTATTTT CASSEAPTGSDTQYF
TRBJ2-7 - - TRBV3-1 TGTGCCAGCAGACAAGAAAGGGGGAGAACGCACGAGCAGTACTTC CASRQERGRTHEQYF
TRBJ2-5 - TRBD2 TRBV29-1 TGCAGCGTTGTTCCGGGGGGGCGCGAGACCCAGTACTTC CSVVPGGRETQYF
TRBJ2-1 - TRBD2 TRBV6-2/TRBV6-3 TGTGCCAGCAGTTACTCTAGCGGGGGAGAGTATGAGCAGTTCTTC CASSYSSGGEYEQFF
TRBJ2-3 many TRBD1 TRBV10-3 TGTGCCATCCGGGGACAGAGCACAGATACGCAGTATTTT CAIRGQSTDTQYF
TRBJ1-4 once - TRBV10-3 TGTGCCATCAGTGAGTCGGAAGGGACGGTAAATGAAAAACTGTTTTTT CAISESEGTVNEKLFF
TRBJ2-2 few - TRBV7-2 TGTGCCAGCAGCTTAGCGCTCTGGACTTCCGGCCCCGGGGAGCTGTTTTTT CASSLALWTSGPGELFF
TRBJ1-2 once - TRBV4-2 TGTGCCAGCAGCCAAGATCCCAGGACGGAGGTCTTCTATGGCTACACCTTC CASSQDPRTEVFYGYTF
TRBJ2-1 many TRBD2 TRBV5-1 TGTGCCAGCAGCTTAGGACTAGCGGGCTCCTACAATGAGCAGTTCTTC CASSLGLAGSYNEQFF
TRBJ1-2 few - TRBV15 TGTGCCACCAGCAGGGACCGGTATGGCTACACCTTC CATSRDRYGYTF
TRBJ2-3 - TRBD2 TRBV12-3/TRBV12-4 TGTGCCAGCAGTTCCAGGACTAGCGGGCCGCCCGGTACGCAGTATTTT CASSSRTSGPPGTQYF
TRBJ2-7 few TRBD2 TRBV11-2 TGTGCCAGCAGCCCCCATTGGAGCGGGGGGACTTCCTACGAGCAGTACTTC CASSPHWSGGTSYEQYF
TRBJ2-5 few - TRBV29-1 TGCAGCGTTGGTGGCGCACAAGAGACCCAGTACTTC CSVGGAQETQYF
TRBJ2-7 - TRBD1 TRBV20-1 TGCAGTGCTAGAGATTACAGGGGAGAGTCCCAGTACTTC CSARDYRGESQYF
TRBJ2-3 - TRBD1 TRBV29-1 TGCAGCGTTGAAGATTACGGACAGGGAGCAGATACGCAGTATTTT CSVEDYGQGADTQYF
TRBJ2-1 - TRBD2 TRBV20-1 TGCAGTGCTAGAGCACTAGCGGGAGAGGCTGAGCAGTTCTTC CSARALAGEAEQFF
TRBJ2-7 many - TRBV7-9 TGTGCCAGCAGCACTGAAACGGCCTCCTACGAGCAGTACTTC CASSTETASYEQYF
TRBJ1-2 - - TRBV29-1 TGCAGCGTTCGGGGGCTCCTTCTAGGTGGCTACACCTTC CSVRGLLLGGYTF
TRBJ1-5 - - TRBV4-1 TGCGCCAGCAGCCGAGAACAGAATAGCAATCAGCCCCAGCATTTT CASSREQNSNQPQHF
TRBJ2-3 few TRBD1 TRBV4-1 TGCGCCAGCAGCCGCCTACCCATTGGGACAGGGTTGGGCGCAGATACGCAGTATTTT CASSRLPIGTGLGADTQYF
TRBJ2-6 - - TRBV6-5 TGTGCCAGCAGTTACTCTCCCAGACTACCCTCTGGGGCCAACGTCCTGACTTTC CASSYSPRLPSGANVLTF
TRBJ2-7 - - TRBV27 TGTGCCAGCAGTCACGGCTATGGGTACAATGAGCAGTACTTC CASSHGYGYNEQYF
TRBJ2-3 many TRBD2 TRBV9 TGTGCCAGCAGCGGAGGGCTAGCGGGGGGGAAGACAGATACGCAGTATTTT CASSGGLAGGKTDTQYF
TRBJ2-3 few TRBD2 TRBV11-2 TGTGCCAGCAGCTCATACCAGGGAGCGGGGTGGGCAGATACGCAGTATTTT CASSSYQGAGWADTQYF
TRBJ2-4 few TRBD2 TRBV7-8 TGTGCCAGCAGCCTACGCGGGAGGGGGGCCAAAAACATTCAGTACTTC CASSLRGRGAKNIQYF
TRBJ2-1 - - TRBV9 TGTGCCAGCAGCGCCATGTACAATGAGCAGTTCTTC CASSAMYNEQFF
TRBJ1-2 few - TRBV6-2/TRBV6-3 TGTGCCAGCACCACGCTCGCAGCGAACTATGGCTACACCTTC CASTTLAANYGYTF
TRBJ2-3 - - TRBV28 TGTGCCAGCAGTCCAGGGTCCTCTGACACAGATACGCAGTATTTT CASSPGSSDTDTQYF
TRBJ1-2 few - TRBV6-1 TGTGCCAGCAGTGATGCCGGGGACAAAAAGAGGGGCTACACCTTC CASSDAGDKKRGYTF
TRBJ2-1 few - TRBV6-2/TRBV6-3 TGTGCCAGCAGTTATAGGAGGGGCGGGCGCTCCTACAATGAGCAGTTCTTC CASSYRRGGRSYNEQFF
TRBJ2-3 - TRBD2 TRBV10-3 TGTGCCATCAGTGAAGGAGTAGCGGGGTACACAGATACGCAGTATTTT CAISEGVAGYTDTQYF
TRBJ2-7 - - TRBV25-1 TGTGCCAGCAAAGCACATCTGGGGGAGCAGTACTTC CASKAHLGEQYF
TRBJ2-7 - - TRBV9 TGTGCCAGCAGCGGCCTGGATCAGGTCCCTGGTGAGCAGTACTTC CASSGLDQVPGEQYF
TRBJ2-1 few - TRBV20-1 TGCAGTGCTTCCGGGACTAATGAGCAGTTCTTC CSASGTNEQFF
TRBJ2-3 - - TRBV20-1 TGCAGTGCTCGACCTCAACGGGCGGGGACAAGCACAGATACGCAGTATTTT CSARPQRAGTSTDTQYF
TRBJ1-2 - - TRBV7-2 TGTGCCAGCAGCTTAGTGTCCAGTGCAGGGGCGGGCTACATCTTC CASSLVSSAGAGYIF
TRBJ1-5 - - TRBV18 TGTGCCAGCTCACCAGAGGACCGGAGAACTAGCAATCAGCCCCAGCATTTT CASSPEDRRTSNQPQHF
TRBJ1-5 - - TRBV12-3/TRBV12-4 TGTGCCAGCCTTCGGAATAGCAATCAGCCCCAGCATTTT CASLRNSNQPQHF
TRBJ1-5 many - TRBV20-1 TGCAGTGCCGATCGTCGGCGCAACAATCAGCCCCAGCATTTT CSADRRRNNQPQHF
TRBJ1-6 few - TRBV2 TGTGCCAGCAGTGAATTCAGGGGTAATTCACCCCTCCACTTT CASSEFRGNSPLHF
TRBJ1-2 once TRBD1 TRBV29-1 TGCAGCGTCGGGACAGGGGGACGGAACGTTTACACCTTC CSVGTGGRNVYTF
TRBJ2-6 - - TRBV12-3/TRBV12-4 TGTGCCAGCAGTTTTCTTGGTGTCGGGGCCAACGTCCCGACTTTC CASSFLGVGANVPTF
TRBJ1-2 - - TRBV28 TGTGCCAGCAGTTTTCGGGGCATCGGCTATGGCTACACCTTC CASSFRGIGYGYTF
TRBJ1-6 few - TRBV29-1 TGCAGCGTTGAACGTAGAGGGCCCTATGATTCACCCCTCCACTTT CSVERRGPYDSPLHF
TRBJ2-3 - TRBD1 TRBV5-1 TGCGCCAGCAGTAGGGGACAGGGGGGCTTGGATACGCAGTATTTT CASSRGQGGLDTQYF
TRBJ1-4 - - TRBV20-1 TGCAGTGCGCCGAAAGGTTCTACTAATGAAAAACTGTTTTTT CSAPKGSTNEKLFF
TRBJ2-7 once - TRBV20-1 TGCAGTGCTCCGACTAGTGCCTCCTACGAGCAGTACTTC CSAPTSASYEQYF
TRBJ2-3 few TRBD2 TRBV7-3 TGTGCCAGCAGCACCGGGACTAGCGAACCCACAGATACGCAGTATTTT CASSTGTSEPTDTQYF
TRBJ2-2 - TRBD2 TRBV7-2 TGTGCCAGCAGCCTCCCGGCCCTAGCGGGCACCGGGGAGCTGTTTTTT CASSLPALAGTGELFF
TRBJ2-3 few - TRBV27 TGTGCCAGCAGTTTAAAGCTGCCAGCAGATACGCAGTATTTT CASSLKLPADTQYF
TRBJ2-4 few - TRBV18 TGTGCCAGCTCACTTACCCCAGGGTGGGTAGCCAAAAACATTCAGTACTTC CASSLTPGWVAKNIQYF
TRBJ2-7 once TRBD2 TRBV7-9 TGTGCCAGCAGCTTACGGGCCGGGGGGTACGAGCAGTACTTC CASSLRAGGYEQYF
TRBJ2-7 few - TRBV10-3 TGTGCCATCAGTGATTCGAGCGGGACAGCCTACGAGCAGTACTTC CAISDSSGTAYEQYF
TRBJ1-5 few TRBD1 TRBV7-2 TGTGCCAGCTCCTACGGGACAGTTTATAGCAATCAGCCCCAGCATTTT CASSYGTVYSNQPQHF
TRBJ2-3 - - TRBV2 TGTGCCAGCAGTGTGCCGGGTCGGGGCACAGATACGCAGTATTTT CASSVPGRGTDTQYF